The 5 T cell receptor beta chains presented below share a single source sample, sequenced in a study of cytomegalovirus exposure and HLA in healthy donors. PCR used 60 Vbeta primers and 13 Jbeta primers. The repertoire was sequenced with immunoSEQ multiplex PCR; TCRdb's copy has only in-frame clones and lacks some. This sample has 170,000 or so clones; 86% occur once, and the top ten carry roughly 1.8%. The sample taken for sequencing was PBMCs. These receptors originate from a woman between 18 and 29 years old in good health and CMV-seronegative.

Here the CDR3 DNA reads TGTGCCAGCTCACCACTGGCAGGGGACCAGATCTCCTACGAGCAGTACTTC. This gives the protein CASSPLAGDQISYEQYF. The V gene is TRBV18, the J gene TRBJ2-7; D is perhaps TRBD1 (6 bases). Germline loops: CDR1 KGHSH, CDR2 LQKENI. The CDR3 sequence is 17 residues long. Trimming pared 1 base from V and 0 bases from J, leaving 16 bases between.

Comments on this clone: The sample carries other DNA sequences with the same CDR3. The chain links TRBV19 to TRBJ1-1; the D is unclear. Germline values: CDR1 LNHDA, CDR2 SQIVND (reference sequence). CDR3 size: 14 residues. Trimming took off 3 bases at V and 5 bases at J, with 13 bases between the two ends. The CDR3 region has the DNA TGTGCCAGTAGTATGGAGATAGCGCAAACTGAAGCTTTCTTT. It specifies CASSMEIAQTEAFF.

This chain connects TRBV28 to TRBJ2-1, with D perhaps matching TRBD1 (6 bases). Germline assignment: CDR1 MDHEN and CDR2 SYDVKM. The CDR3 is made up of 16 amino acids. With 5 bases removed from V and 4 bases from J, the gap between germline ends came to 18 bases. CDR3 DNA sequence: TGTGCCAGCAGTGATTTAGGGGGTGTGTTTTACAATGAGCAGTTCTTC. Its translation is CASSDLGGVFYNEQFF. Based on the CDR3 plus reference TRBV28 and TRBJ2-1, the full variable domain is DVKVTQSSRYLVKRTGEKVFLECVQDMDHENMFWYRQDPGLGLRLIYFSYDVKMKEKGDIPEGYSVSREKKERFSLILESASTNQTSMYLCASSDLGGVFYNEQFFGPGTRLTVL.

V usage is TRBV27 and J usage is TRBJ2-2; 11 bases are a match to TRBD1. CDR1 and CDR2 (germline): MNHEY, SMNVEV (reference sequence). The CDR3 totals 16 residues. The V segment lost 6 bases and the J segment 11 bases; nucleotides outside the gene matches: 14. In nucleotides, the CDR3 is TGTGCCAGCAGCCGCTTCGGACAGGGGGCGAATCGTGAGCTGTTTTTT. As protein: CASSRFGQGANRELFF.

This clone appeared a single time. The chain is built from TRBV28 and TRBJ2-3, with 11 bases fitting TRBD2. CDR1 MDHEN and CDR2 SYDVKM come from the germline V gene. The CDR3 spans 14 residues. The J segment lost 2 bases and the V segment lost 10 bases, leaving 5 bases of the junction unmatched. In nucleotides, the CDR3 is TGTGCCATCGGGACTAGCGGCATCACAGATACGCAGTATTTT. It yields the protein CAIGTSGITDTQYF.